What follows are 23 T cell receptor beta chains derived from one specimen sequenced in a study of untreated major depressive disorder. Generated by immunoSEQ multiplex PCR, the TCRdb table keeps only in-frame clones and is missing some. The sample carries fewer than 25,000 clones, over 65% recorded once. The sample consisted of CD4+ T cells from PBMCs. The source is a woman aged 25 to 39 in good health.

The genes are TRBV6-5 and TRBJ1-2, with a weak D call TRBD1 (5 bases). In germline, CDR1 is MNHEY, CDR2 SVGAGI. This CDR3 has 13 amino acids. Trimming took off 6 bases at V and 4 bases at J, with 12 bases between the two ends. The CDR3 coding sequence is TGTGCCAGCAGGCAGGGTTTTGGCTATGGCTACACCTTC. It translates to CASRQGFGYGYTF.

The J gene is TRBJ1-3, the V gene TRBV5-4; the D gene is possibly TRBD1 (5 bases). Trimming pared 0 bases from V and 0 bases from J, leaving 7 bases between. The CDR3 has 15 amino acids. Germline-derived CDR1 and CDR2 are SGHNT and YYREEE (reference sequence). The CDR3 loop reads CASSLGGSSGNTIYF. The CDR3 DNA reads TGTGCCAGCAGCTTGGGGGGCAGCTCTGGAAACACCATATATTTT.

The chain carries TRBV10-3 and TRBJ1-2; maybe TRBD1 (6 bases). This CDR3 is 15 amino acids long. The V end lost 3 bases, the J end lost 6 bases, and 17 bases lay between the germline ends. Germline values: CDR1 ENHRY, CDR2 SYGVKD. The DNA of the CDR3 is TGTGCCATCAGTGACGCATCCAGGGGTCTTCATGGCTACACCTTC. This encodes CAISDASRGLHGYTF.

This sequence joins TRBV9 and TRBJ2-2; TRBD2 matches 11 bases. V trimming: 0 bases; J trimming: 8 bases; junction bases outside the gene matches: 12. The CDR3 has 18 amino acids. Germline-derived CDR1 and CDR2 are SGDLS and YYNGEE. The CDR3 DNA reads as TGTGCCAGCAGCGTAGAACCTAGCGGGAGGCGGTCTTTAGGGGAGCTGTTTTTT. Its protein product is CASSVEPSGRRSLGELFF.

The gene calls are TRBV18 and TRBJ2-7; either TRBD1 or TRBD2 may fit D (5 bases each). Looked up from germline, CDR1 is KGHSH and CDR2 is LQKENI. The CDR3 is made up of 11 amino acids. With 4 bases removed from V and 5 bases from J, the gap between germline ends came to 6 bases. This CDR3 reads CASSRGNEQYF. The CDR3, as DNA: TGTGCCAGCTCACGGGGGAACGAGCAGTACTTC.

This clone was seen a few times. The rearrangement uses TRBV6-5 and TRBJ1-2, with D unclear. The CDR3 sequence is 13 residues long. CDR1 is MNHEY, CDR2 SVGAGI, per germline. V lost 5 bases and J 5 bases, leaving 12 bases between the germline ends. This chain's CDR3 is CASSLGPLYGYTF. The CDR3, as DNA: TGTGCCAGCAGTCTCGGACCGCTATATGGCTACACCTTC.

The chain combines TRBV29-1 with TRBJ2-4; 11 nucleotides align to TRBD1. V was pared by 6 bases and J by 6 bases, with 22 bases of the junction left unmatched. The germline V gene encodes CDR1 SQVTM and CDR2 ANQGSEA. There are 19 residues in the CDR3. The CDR3 DNA follows: TGCAGCGTCGCCGGCGAACTTCGGACAGGGGGCATCGCTGGAAACATTCAGTACTTC. It translates to CSVAGELRTGGIAGNIQYF.

The chain employs TRBV30 and TRBJ2-5, with 8 bases identical to TRBD2. Germline V gene sequence: CDR1 GTSNPN, CDR2 SVGIG (reference sequence). V gave up 0 bases and J gave up 5 bases; unmatched junction bases: 8. The CDR3 length is 15 residues. CDR3 residues: CAWSVPGRAAETQYF. CDR3 coding DNA: TGTGCCTGGAGTGTACCCGGGAGGGCCGCGGAGACCCAGTACTTC.

V gene TRBV7-9 combines with J gene TRBJ2-2; 7 bases fit TRBD1. After removal of 10 bases from V and 1 base from J, the junction contained 9 bases not matched to a gene. In germline, CDR1 is SEHNR, CDR2 FQNEAQ (reference sequence). This CDR3 contains 15 residues. The CDR3 protein is CATGWGTVNTGELFF. The CDR3 DNA is TGTGCCACCGGATGGGGGACAGTGAACACCGGGGAGCTGTTTTTT.

V is TRBV5-1 and J is TRBJ2-3, with D maybe TRBD2 (6 bases). This CDR3 region has 13 residues. Germline V gene lookup returns CDR1 SGHRS and CDR2 YFSETQ. V was cut by 5 bases and J by 4 bases, with 11 bases left in between. In DNA form, the CDR3 reads TGCGCCAGCAGACGGGAGTCCCCAGATACGCAGTATTTT. As protein: CASRRESPDTQYF.

This sequence joins TRBV5-6 and TRBJ2-3; D call uncertain. Between the trimmed V and J ends, which lost 3 bases and 6 bases, there was a span of 5 bases. This CDR3 comprises 11 residues. Looked up from germline, CDR1 is SGHDT and CDR2 is YYEEEE. The CDR3 loop reads CASSSMDTQYF. The CDR3 region has the DNA TGTGCCAGCAGCTCGATGGATACGCAGTATTTT.

This rearrangement joins TRBV4-1 to TRBJ2-3; 9 nucleotides align to TRBD2. Germline loops: CDR1 MGHRA, CDR2 YSYEKL. This CDR3 region has 18 residues. V was pared by 0 bases and J by 1 base, with 8 bases of the junction left unmatched. CDR3 residues: CASSQDLVLAGRTDTQYF. For the CDR3, the DNA is TGCGCCAGCAGCCAAGATCTTGTTCTAGCGGGGCGCACAGATACGCAGTATTTT.

This clone has only one observation. This sequence joins TRBV25-1 and TRBJ1-5, with TRBD1 as a possible D gene (5 bases). Trimming left V 8 bases short and J 3 bases short, with 14 bases between. The CDR3 sequence is 14 residues long. Germline-derived CDR1 and CDR2 are MGHDK and SYGVNS. CDR3 region: CASQSRDANQPQHF. CDR3 in DNA: TGTGCCAGCCAAAGCCGGGACGCCAATCAGCCCCAGCATTTT. Using reference TRBV25-1 and TRBJ1-5 for the parts outside the CDR3, the full variable domain is EADIYQTPRYLVIGTGKKITLECSQTMGHDKMYWYQQDPGMELHLIHYSYGVNSTEKGDLSSESTVSRIRTEHFPLTLESARPSHTSQYLCASQSRDANQPQHFGDGTRLSIL.

This clone was detected only a few times. V gene TRBV19 combines with J gene TRBJ1-2, with 8 bases lining up with TRBD1. The CDR3 spans 13 residues. CDR1 is LNHDA, CDR2 SQIVND, per germline (reference sequence). V shed 3 bases and J 8 bases; nucleotides not matched to a gene: 5. This CDR3 is CASSMGQVDGYTF. Written as DNA, the CDR3 is TGTGCCAGTAGTATGGGACAGGTGGACGGCTACACCTTC.

The chain uses TRBV29-1 and TRBJ2-3, with 7 bases lining up with TRBD1. After removal of 3 bases from V and 6 bases from J, the junction contained 6 bases not matched to a gene. The germline CDR1 and CDR2 sequences are SQVTM and ANQGSEA. The CDR3 extends over 13 amino acids. The CDR3 nucleotides read TGCAGCGTTGAGAAGGGGGCAAGTGATACGCAGTATTTT. Encoded protein: CSVEKGASDTQYF.

The chain uses TRBV10-1 and TRBJ2-3; 10 bases align to TRBD1. This CDR3 spans 19 amino acids. Germline-derived CDR1 and CDR2 are WNHNN and SYGVQD (reference sequence). Losses at the gene ends were 0 bases for V and 2 bases for J; bases not matched to a gene: 11. CDR3 loop: CASSESRDGGQGLTDTQYF. DNA of the CDR3: TGCGCCAGCAGTGAGTCGAGGGACGGGGGACAGGGGCTCACAGATACGCAGTATTTT.

CDR3: CASSGDGQRRTQYF. The CDR3 DNA follows: TGTGCCAGCAGTGGGGATGGACAGCGACGGACCCAGTACTTC. This sequence joins TRBV2 and TRBJ2-5; maybe TRBD1 (6 bases). V lost 4 bases, J lost 7 bases, and 16 bases lay in between. This CDR3 is built from 14 residues. Germline V gene lookup returns CDR1 SNHLY and CDR2 FYNNEI.

The rearrangement joins TRBV5-1 to TRBJ2-2; 10 nucleotides match TRBD2. With 2 bases clipped from V and 1 base from J, the junction kept 5 bases outside the gene matches. CDR1 and CDR2 (germline): SGHRS, YFSETQ. The CDR3 covers 17 residues. CDR3 sequence: CASSFRTSGGNTGELFF. The CDR3 coding sequence is TGCGCCAGCAGCTTCAGGACTAGCGGAGGGAACACCGGGGAGCTGTTTTTT.

The gene calls are TRBV11-2 and TRBJ1-2, with TRBD1 as a possible D gene (6 bases). V was pared by 5 bases and J by 2 bases, with 18 bases between. The CDR3 spans 16 residues. CDR1 is SGHAT, CDR2 FQNNGV, per germline. CDR3 residues: CASSPGGPTLNYGYTF. The DNA for the CDR3 is TGTGCCAGCAGCCCTGGGGGGCCTACCTTAAACTATGGCTACACCTTC.

The gene calls are TRBV2 and TRBJ2-1; D gene uncertain. Germline-derived CDR1 and CDR2 are SNHLY and FYNNEI. The CDR3 has 11 residues. V was shortened by 3 bases and J by 10 bases, with 7 bases between the two germline ends. The CDR3: CASSDWHEQFF. As DNA, the CDR3 is TGTGCCAGCAGTGATTGGCACGAGCAGTTCTTC.

The rearrangement uses TRBV18 and TRBJ2-7, with 12 nucleotides matching TRBD2. The CDR3 spans 14 residues. J was trimmed by 5 bases and V by 6 bases; bases with no gene match: 5. In germline, CDR1 is KGHSH, CDR2 LQKENI. Here the CDR3 reads CASSPSGRAHEQYF. In DNA form, the CDR3 reads TGTGCCAGCTCGCCTAGCGGGAGGGCCCACGAGCAGTACTTC.

The genes are TRBV6-5 and TRBJ2-7, with D possibly called TRBD1 or TRBD2 (6 bases each). V shed 0 bases and J shed 0 bases, with 9 bases lying between them. Germline CDR1 and CDR2: MNHEY and SVGAGI. The length of the CDR3 is 15 residues. Here the CDR3 reads CASSYSGGSSYEQYF. The DNA for the CDR3 is TGTGCCAGCAGTTACTCAGGGGGGAGCTCCTACGAGCAGTACTTC.

The chain is built from TRBV5-1 and TRBJ1-2; no clear D gene. V gave up 0 bases and J gave up 4 bases, with 13 bases separating them. The CDR3 loop spans 15 amino acids. Per the germline V gene, CDR1 is SGHRS and CDR2 is YFSETQ. The CDR3 sequence is CASSLDSLLGYGYTF. CDR3 bases: TGCGCCAGCAGCTTGGACAGCCTGCTCGGCTATGGCTACACCTTC.